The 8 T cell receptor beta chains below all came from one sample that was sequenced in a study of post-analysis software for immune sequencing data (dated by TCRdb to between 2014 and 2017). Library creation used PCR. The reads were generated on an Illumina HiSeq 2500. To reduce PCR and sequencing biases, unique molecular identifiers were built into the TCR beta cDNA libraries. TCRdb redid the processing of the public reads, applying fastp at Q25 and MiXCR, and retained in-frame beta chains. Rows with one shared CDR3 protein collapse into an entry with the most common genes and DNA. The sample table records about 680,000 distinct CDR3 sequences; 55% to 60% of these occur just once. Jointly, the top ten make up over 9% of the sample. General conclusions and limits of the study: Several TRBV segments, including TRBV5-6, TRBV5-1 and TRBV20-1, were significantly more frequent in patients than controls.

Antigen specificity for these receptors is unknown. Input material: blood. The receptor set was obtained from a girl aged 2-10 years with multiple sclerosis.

The CDR3 nucleotides are TGTGCCAGCAGCTTGGTAGCTAGCTCCTACGAGCAGTACTTC. It specifies CASSLVASSYEQYF. The chain links TRBV5-6 to TRBJ2-7; D gene ambiguous. The CDR3 is made up of 14 amino acids. Germline CDR1 and CDR2: SGHDT and YYEEEE. V gave up 0 bases and J gave up 0 bases, with 7 bases separating them.

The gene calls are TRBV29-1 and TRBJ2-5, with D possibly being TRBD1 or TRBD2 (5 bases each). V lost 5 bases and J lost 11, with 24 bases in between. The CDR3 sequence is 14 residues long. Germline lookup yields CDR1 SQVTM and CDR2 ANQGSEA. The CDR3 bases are TGCAGCGTTTTTGGGGGAACAAACTCCTACGGGCAGTACTTC. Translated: CSVFGGTNSYGQYF.

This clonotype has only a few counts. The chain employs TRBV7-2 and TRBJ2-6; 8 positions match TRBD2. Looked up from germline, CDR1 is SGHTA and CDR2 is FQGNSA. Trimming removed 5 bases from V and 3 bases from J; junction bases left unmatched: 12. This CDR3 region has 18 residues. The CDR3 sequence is CASSLFGRGASGANVLTF. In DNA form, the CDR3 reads TGTGCCAGCAGCCTTTTCGGGCGGGGGGCAAGTGGGGCCAACGTCCTGACTTTC.

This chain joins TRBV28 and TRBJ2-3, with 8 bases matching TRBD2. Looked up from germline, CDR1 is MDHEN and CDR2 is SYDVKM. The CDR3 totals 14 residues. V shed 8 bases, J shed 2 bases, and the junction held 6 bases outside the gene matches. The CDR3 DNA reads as TGTGCCAGCGGACTAGCCGAAATCACAGATACGCAGTATTTT. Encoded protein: CASGLAEITDTQYF.

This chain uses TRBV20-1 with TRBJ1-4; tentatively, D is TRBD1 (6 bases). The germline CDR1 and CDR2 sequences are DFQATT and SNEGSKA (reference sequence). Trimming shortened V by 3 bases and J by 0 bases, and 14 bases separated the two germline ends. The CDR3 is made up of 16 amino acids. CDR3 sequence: CSASRIQGATNEKLFF. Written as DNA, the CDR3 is TGCAGTGCTAGTCGTATACAGGGTGCAACTAATGAAAAACTGTTTTTT.

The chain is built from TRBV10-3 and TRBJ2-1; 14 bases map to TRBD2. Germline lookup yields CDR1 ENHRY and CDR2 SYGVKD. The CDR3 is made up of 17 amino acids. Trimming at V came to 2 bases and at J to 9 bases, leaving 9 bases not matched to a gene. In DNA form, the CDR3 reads TGTGCCATCAGTGAGCACGGGACTAGCGGGAGTCTAGGTGAGCAGTTCTTC. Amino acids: CAISEHGTSGSLGEQFF.

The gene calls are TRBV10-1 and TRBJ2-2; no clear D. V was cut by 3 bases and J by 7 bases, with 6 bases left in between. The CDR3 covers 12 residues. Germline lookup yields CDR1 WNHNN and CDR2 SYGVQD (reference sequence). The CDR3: CASSDGIGELFF. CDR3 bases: TGCGCCAGCAGTGACGGAATCGGGGAGCTGTTTTTT.

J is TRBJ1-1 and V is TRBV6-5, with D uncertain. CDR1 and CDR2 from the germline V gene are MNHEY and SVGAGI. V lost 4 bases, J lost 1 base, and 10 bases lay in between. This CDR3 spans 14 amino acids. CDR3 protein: CASSSLQKNTEAFF. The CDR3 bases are TGTGCCAGCAGTTCGCTGCAGAAGAACACTGAAGCTTTCTTT.